This T cell receptor beta chain was identified during a study of cytomegalovirus exposure and HLA in healthy donors. Worth noting for this clone: Its target is unknown.

The repertoire was sequenced with immunoSEQ multiplex PCR; TCRdb's copy has only in-frame clones and lacks some. The sample comprises 100,000 to 150,000 clones, roughly nine tenths of which are singletons, and around 1.1% rests with the top ten. Study-level findings and limits: TCR beta chains numbering under 200 were designated cytomegalovirus-associated. According to a subsequent analysis, TCR clusters from the first cohort were inclined to appear together in the roughly 120 validation repertoires.

Specimen: PBMCs. This receptor was obtained from a woman between 18 and 29 years old in good health and CMV-seronegative.

The CDR3 loop is CASSLDLELAYNEQFF. The DNA for the CDR3 is TGTGCCAGCAGCTTAGATCTTGAGTTAGCTTACAATGAGCAGTTCTTC. The V call is TRBV11-2, the J call TRBJ2-1; D not certain. Germline CDR1 SGHAT, CDR2 FQNNGV. Trimming removed 0 bases at V and 4 bases at J, with 13 bases between. This CDR3 is 16 amino acids long. Combining the CDR3 with reference TRBV11-2 and TRBJ2-1 gives the whole variable domain EAGVAQSPRYKIIEKRQSVAFWCNPISGHATLYWYQQILGQGPKLLIQFQNNGVVDDSQLPKDRFSAERLKGVDSTLKIQPAKLEDSAVYLCASSLDLELAYNEQFFGPGTRLTVL.